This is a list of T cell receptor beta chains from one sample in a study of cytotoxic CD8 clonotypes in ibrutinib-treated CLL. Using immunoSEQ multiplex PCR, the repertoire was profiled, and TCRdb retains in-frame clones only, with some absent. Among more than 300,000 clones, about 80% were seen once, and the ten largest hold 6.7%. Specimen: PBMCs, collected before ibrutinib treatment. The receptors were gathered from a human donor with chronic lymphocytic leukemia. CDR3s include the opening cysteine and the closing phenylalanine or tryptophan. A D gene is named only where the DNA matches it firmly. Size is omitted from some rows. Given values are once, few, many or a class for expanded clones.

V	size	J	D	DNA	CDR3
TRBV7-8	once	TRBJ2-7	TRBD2	TGTGCCAGCAGCTTAGTTGGACTAGCGGGAGCCGAGCAGTACTTC	CASSLVGLAGAEQYF
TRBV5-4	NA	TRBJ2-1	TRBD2	TGTGCCAGCAGTCGGGAGGGTAGCTCCTACAATGAGCAGTTCTTC	CASSREGSSYNEQFF
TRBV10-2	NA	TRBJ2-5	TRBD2	TGCGCCAGCAGTGAAGTGGGGGGGAGGACTAGGGACTTC	CASSEVGGRTRDF
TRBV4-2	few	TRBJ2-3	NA	TGTGCCAGCAGCCAAGGCGTGGATACGCAGTATTTT	CASSQGVDTQYF
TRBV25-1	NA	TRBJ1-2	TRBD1	TGTGCCAGCAGTGAAGCAGGGGGTTGGAACTATGGCTACACCTTC	CASSEAGGWNYGYTF
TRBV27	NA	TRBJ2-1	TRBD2	TGTGCCAGCACACCGGGACTAGCGGGAGGTACTGAGCAGTTCTTC	CASTPGLAGGTEQFF
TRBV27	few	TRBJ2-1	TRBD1	TGTGCCAGCAGCCAGAGGACAGGGCCGGATGAGCAGTTCTTC	CASSQRTGPDEQFF
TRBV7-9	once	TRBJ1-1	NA	TGTGCCAGCAGCCCCCTACTGGGAGTATCCATGAACACTGAAGCTTTCTTT	CASSPLLGVSMNTEAFF
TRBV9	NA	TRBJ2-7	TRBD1	TGTGCCAGCAGCGGATTTAGGACAGGGGGCGGCCCCTACGAGCAGTACTTC	CASSGFRTGGGPYEQYF
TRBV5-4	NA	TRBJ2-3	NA	TGTGCCAGCAGACGACAAACAGGTTTAGGCACAGATACGCAGTATTTT	CASRRQTGLGTDTQYF
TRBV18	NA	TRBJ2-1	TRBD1	TGTGCCAGCTCACCACCTGGACAGGTGGGCTACAATGAGCAGTTCTTC	CASSPPGQVGYNEQFF
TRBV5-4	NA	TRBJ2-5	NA	TGTGCCAGCAGCACCGGCGGGGGCGTAGAGACCCAGTACTTC	CASSTGGGVETQYF
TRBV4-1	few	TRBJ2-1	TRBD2	TGCGCCAGCAGCCAAGGCCTCCGGGGGGGGACGATCTACAATGAGCAGTTCTTC	CASSQGLRGGTIYNEQFF
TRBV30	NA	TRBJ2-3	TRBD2	TGTGCCTGGAGTGTAATCTGGGGGCGGGAGGAGCAGATTAGCACAGATACGCAGTATTTT	CAWSVIWGREEQISTDTQYF
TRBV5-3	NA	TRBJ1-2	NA	TGTGCCAGCAGCTGGGCTGTCAGGGGAGCAGATGGCTACACCTTC	CASSWAVRGADGYTF
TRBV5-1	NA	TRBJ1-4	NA	TGCGCCAGCAGGGTTCGTGATAATGAAAAACTGTTTTTT	CASRVRDNEKLFF
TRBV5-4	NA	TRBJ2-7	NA	TGTGCCAGCAGCTTGGACCAGGCAAGCTCCTACGAGCAGTACTTC	CASSLDQASSYEQYF
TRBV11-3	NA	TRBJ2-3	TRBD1	TGTGCCAGCAGCTTACGATCCGGGACAGGGGTCAAAGATACGCAGTATTTT	CASSLRSGTGVKDTQYF
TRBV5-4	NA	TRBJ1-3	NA	TGTGCCAGCAGCTTAGGGATAGGTCTTTCCGGAAACACCATATATTTT	CASSLGIGLSGNTIYF
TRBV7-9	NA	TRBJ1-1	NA	TGTGCCAGCAGCCCAGCAAACACTGAAGCTTTCTTT	CASSPANTEAFF
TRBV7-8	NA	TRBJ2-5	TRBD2	TGTGCCAGCAGCTTTAGCGGGACGGGAGTGACCCAGTACTTC	CASSFSGTGVTQYF
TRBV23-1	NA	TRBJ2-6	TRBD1	TGCGCCAGCAGTCAAAGGGGACAGGGGTTCCCCTCTGGGGCCAACGTCCTGACTTTC	CASSQRGQGFPSGANVLTF
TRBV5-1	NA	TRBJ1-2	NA	TGCGCCAGCAGCCAGGACAGCTATGGCTACACCTTC	CASSQDSYGYTF
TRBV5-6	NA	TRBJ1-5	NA	TGTGCCAGCAGCCAGCTGGGGGTACAGCCCCAGCATTTT	CASSQLGVQPQHF
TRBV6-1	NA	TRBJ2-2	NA	TGTGCCAGCAGTGACCCGGGGGCAGGGGGATATATCGGGGAGCTGTTTTTT	CASSDPGAGGYIGELFF
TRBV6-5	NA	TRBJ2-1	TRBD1	TGTGCCAGCAGTTACCGCGCGGGACAGGGGAACAATGAGCAGTTCTTC	CASSYRAGQGNNEQFF
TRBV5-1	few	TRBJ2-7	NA	TGCGCCAGCAGCCGACCCGGGATACCTTACGAGCAGTACTTC	CASSRPGIPYEQYF
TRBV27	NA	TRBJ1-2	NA	TGTGCCAGCAGTCCGGGTTTGGGGGATAGCTACACCTTC	CASSPGLGDSYTF